A selection of T cell receptor beta chains follows, all from one sample in a study of neoadjuvant anti-PD-1 for oral cavity cancer. Data came from immunoSEQ multiplex PCR; TCRdb stores just in-frame clones and leaves some out. The data show around 13,000 clones, under 85% seen once. Sequencing used PBMCs, obtained after nivolumab (anti-PD-1) treatment. The source of these receptors is a person between 35 and 79 years old with oral cavity squamous cell carcinoma. CDR3s include the opening cysteine and the closing phenylalanine or tryptophan. The D gene is left open where the match is weak. The size of a clone is reported for some rows only, either as once, few or many, or as a class for expanded clones.

size	J	V	D	DNA	CDR3
few	TRBJ2-2	TRBV5-1	-	TGCGCCAGCAGCCTAAACCCCCAGGGCCCGAACACCGGGGAGCTGTTTTTT	CASSLNPQGPNTGELFF
-	TRBJ2-2	TRBV2	-	TGTGCCAGCAGTGCGGGACGCAACACCGGGGAGCTGTTTTTT	CASSAGRNTGELFF
-	TRBJ1-1	TRBV6-5	-	TGTGCCAGCAGTTACCCGGGTAGCGGGGGCGAAGCTTTCTTT	CASSYPGSGGEAFF
-	TRBJ2-3	TRBV2	-	TGTGCCAGCAAACCCCTGGCGGTGGGAGATACGCAGTATTTT	CASKPLAVGDTQYF
-	TRBJ2-1	TRBV27	-	TGTGCCAGCAGTTTTCTGGGAGACTCCTACAATGAGCAGTTCTTC	CASSFLGDSYNEQFF
-	TRBJ2-1	TRBV27	TRBD1	TGTGCCAGCAGTACCAATACCCGGGACAGGTATAGGGGTGAGCAGTTCTTC	CASSTNTRDRYRGEQFF
-	TRBJ1-5	TRBV28	-	TGTGCCAGCAGTCGGAGCAATCAGCCCCAGCATTTT	CASSRSNQPQHF
-	TRBJ1-1	TRBV5-4	-	TGTGCCAGCAGTCCGGGACGTCAGGCGGGGGTAGCTTTCTTT	CASSPGRQAGVAFF
once	TRBJ2-3	TRBV10-3	-	TGTGCCATCTCAGACTATGTTTCCACAGATACGCAGTATTTT	CAISDYVSTDTQYF
few	TRBJ1-1	TRBV6-6	-	TGTGCCAGCAGTTACTACAGCTCGAACACTGAAGCTTTCTTT	CASSYYSSNTEAFF
-	TRBJ2-7	TRBV19	TRBD1	TGTGCCAGTAGCGCCCCCCCCTCTACAGGGGGTAACTCCTACGAGCAGTACTTC	CASSAPPSTGGNSYEQYF
few	TRBJ1-5	TRBV6-7	-	TGTGCCAGCAGCCCACCGAGCAATCAGCCCCAGCATTTT	CASSPPSNQPQHF
-	TRBJ2-1	TRBV27	TRBD1	TGTGCCAGCAGGTGGAACGGACAGGATGAGCAGTTCTTC	CASRWNGQDEQFF
-	TRBJ2-3	TRBV9	TRBD1	TGTGCCAGCAGCTTCAAGAGGGGGCGTTCGATAGATACGCAGTATTTT	CASSFKRGRSIDTQYF
-	TRBJ1-1	TRBV21-1	-	TGTGCCAGCAGACCTCCCAGACAGGGAAACACTGAAGCTTTCTTT	CASRPPRQGNTEAFF
-	TRBJ1-5	TRBV4-2	TRBD1	TGTGCCAGCAGCCATTCTGGACAGGACAATCAGCCCCAGCATTTT	CASSHSGQDNQPQHF
few	TRBJ1-2	TRBV10-3	TRBD1	TGTGCCATCAGTGAACGGGGACAGACAGGTATCTCTGGCTACACCTTC	CAISERGQTGISGYTF
few	TRBJ1-5	TRBV5-6	-	TGTGCCAGCAGCTCCAAACTCAAGACTGCGAGCAATCAGCCCCAGCATTTT	CASSSKLKTASNQPQHF
few	TRBJ1-4	TRBV4-1	TRBD1	TGCGCCAGCAGCCAAGGCCGGGACAGGGGTAGCGAAAAACTGTTTTTT	CASSQGRDRGSEKLFF
-	TRBJ1-4	TRBV30	-	TGTGCCTGGAGTGTACTGGGAGGGGGTACAAATGAAAAACTGTTTTTT	CAWSVLGGGTNEKLFF
few	TRBJ1-1	TRBV7-9	-	TGTGCCAGCAGCCGGGGACGCCTGAACACTGAAGCTTTCTTT	CASSRGRLNTEAFF
-	TRBJ1-5	TRBV13	TRBD1	TGTGCCAGCAGCTTAGGAGGAGGAGACAGGGACAATCAGCCCCAGCATTTT	CASSLGGGDRDNQPQHF
-	TRBJ1-2	TRBV7-9	TRBD1	TGTGCCGGGGCCGCTTGGACAGGCCCTTATGGCTACACCTTC	CAGAAWTGPYGYTF
-	TRBJ2-4	TRBV7-3	-	TGTGCCAGCTGGGAAGCCAAAAACATTCAGTACTTC	CASWEAKNIQYF
-	TRBJ2-1	TRBV5-4	-	TGTGCCAGCGCGCAACAAGACAATGAGCAGTTCTTC	CASAQQDNEQFF
-	TRBJ1-1	TRBV4-1	-	TGCGCCAGCAGCCAATGGACGGACATGAACACTGAAGCTTTCTTT	CASSQWTDMNTEAFF
few	TRBJ2-2	TRBV4-1	-	TGCGCCAGCAGCCAAGATGCAGGGGGACTGCCCGGGGAGCTGTTTTTT	CASSQDAGGLPGELFF
-	TRBJ2-7	TRBV6-1	-	TGTGCCAGCAGTGAAGGGTGGGGACAACTCTACGAGCAGTACTTC	CASSEGWGQLYEQYF
-	TRBJ2-7	TRBV30	-	TGTGCCTGGAGTCTCGTGAACCCCTACGAGCAGTACTTC	CAWSLVNPYEQYF
-	TRBJ1-1	TRBV28	-	TGTGCCAGCCATTTGTGGGGGAACACTGAAGCTTTCTTT	CASHLWGNTEAFF
-	TRBJ1-1	TRBV7-9	-	TGTGCCAGCGGCCTTACAGGGAACACTGAAGCTTTCTTT	CASGLTGNTEAFF
-	TRBJ2-7	TRBV5-1	TRBD2	TGCGCCAGCAGACTAGCGGGGGACTACGGGCAGTACTTC	CASRLAGDYGQYF
-	TRBJ1-4	TRBV5-1	-	TGCGCCAGCAGCTTGTACAGACCAACTAATGAAAAACTGTTTTTT	CASSLYRPTNEKLFF
-	TRBJ1-1	TRBV9	TRBD1	TGTGCCAGCAGCGTAGCCACAGGGGGCACTGAAGCTTTCTTT	CASSVATGGTEAFF
-	TRBJ2-4	TRBV15	TRBD1	TGTGCCACCAGCAGACCCCAGGGGGCGAACTTTCTAGCCAAAAACATTCAGTACTTC	CATSRPQGANFLAKNIQYF
few	TRBJ1-5	TRBV28	TRBD1	TGTGCCAGCAGTTCCCCCGGGACAGGGGGCCAGCCCCAGCATTTT	CASSSPGTGGQPQHF
-	TRBJ2-5	TRBV6-5	-	TGTGCCAGCAGTCCTATCGGGCCCAGAGAGACCCAGTACTTC	CASSPIGPRETQYF
-	TRBJ2-7	TRBV6-1	-	TGTGCCAGCAGTGCGCAAGGGGCGGGGGAGCAGTACTTC	CASSAQGAGEQYF
-	TRBJ2-3	TRBV5-4	-	TGTGCCAGCAGCCGAAGAGATCATAGCACAGATACGCAGTATTTT	CASSRRDHSTDTQYF
-	TRBJ2-3	TRBV7-8	-	TGTGCCAGCAGCTTAGCGTGGAGAGATACGCAGTATTTT	CASSLAWRDTQYF
-	TRBJ2-1	TRBV7-2	TRBD2	TGTGCCAGCAGCTTAACGCTGGCGGGAGATCACAATGAGCAGTTCTTC	CASSLTLAGDHNEQFF
-	TRBJ1-2	TRBV19	TRBD1	TGTGCCAGTAGTACGCAGGGGGGATTGGACTATGGCTACACCTTC	CASSTQGGLDYGYTF
few	TRBJ1-1	TRBV5-6	-	TGTGCCAGGAGTGAGGGGACGATGAACACTGAAGCTTTCTTT	CARSEGTMNTEAFF
-	TRBJ2-3	TRBV7-8	TRBD2	TGTGCCAGCAGCTTCATCCTCCCGGGGGGAAACACAGATACGCAGTATTTT	CASSFILPGGNTDTQYF
few	TRBJ2-4	TRBV30	-	TGTGCCTGGAATAGTGGGACGGAAAACATTCAGTACTTC	CAWNSGTENIQYF